One and the same sample provided the 17 T cell receptor beta chains below, sequenced in a study of a mutant IDH1 vaccine in newly diagnosed glioma. Time point: baseline, week 1 (first vaccination visit). Treatment denoted: pre-vaccination baseline after standard-of-care therapy. The method was immunoSEQ multiplex PCR; TCRdb's version includes in-frame clones alone and lacks a portion of them. The sample lists 65,000 to 70,000 clones, 80% to 90% occurring once. The source was PBMCs, collected from a glioma patient treated with radiotherapy, temozolomide or both. The receptors were sampled from a man aged 25 to 45 with glioma.

The chain joins TRBV6-1 to TRBJ2-7, with D possibly matching TRBD2 (5 bases). V lost 5 bases to trimming and J lost 3 bases, with 14 bases between them. This CDR3 is 14 amino acids long. Per germline, CDR1 MNHNS and CDR2 SASEGT. This CDR3 is CASSSPVGGYEQYF. The CDR3 DNA reads TGTGCCAGCAGTTCACCCGTTGGAGGCTACGAGCAGTACTTC.

V gene TRBV11-2 combines with J gene TRBJ2-5; weak D call: TRBD1 (6 bases). V was shortened by 7 bases and J by 4 bases, with 16 bases between the two germline ends. Germline-derived CDR1 and CDR2 are SGHAT and FQNNGV. This CDR3 is 14 amino acids long. CDR3: CASTRTQGRETQYF. In DNA, the CDR3 is TGTGCCAGCACCCGAACACAGGGTCGAGAGACCCAGTACTTC.

The rearrangement uses TRBV19 and TRBJ1-6, with no clear D. The CDR3 contains 14 residues. Deletions cut 3 bases from V and 5 bases from J, with 8 bases between. CDR1 and CDR2 (germline): LNHDA, SQIVND (reference sequence). The CDR3 loop reads CASSIFPDNSPLHF. In DNA, the CDR3 is TGTGCCAGTAGTATCTTCCCAGATAATTCACCCCTCCACTTT.

There are a few counts of this clone. The chain employs TRBV10-3 and TRBJ1-3; D gene ambiguous. This CDR3 comprises 12 residues. Trimming removed 7 bases from V and 0 bases from J, with 4 bases in between. Germline values: CDR1 ENHRY, CDR2 SYGVKD. The CDR3 spells CAITGSGNTIYF. The CDR3 DNA reads TGTGCCATCACAGGCTCTGGAAACACCATATATTTT.

The chain joins TRBV7-9 to TRBJ1-2; 7 bases line up with TRBD1. Germline V gene lookup returns CDR1 SEHNR and CDR2 FQNEAQ (reference sequence). CDR3 size: 14 residues. The ends lost 4 bases at V and 8 bases at J; junction bases unmatched: 10. The CDR3 is CASSSGTAVRGYTF. In DNA form, the CDR3 reads TGTGCCAGCAGCTCGGGGACAGCGGTAAGGGGCTACACCTTC. Full variable domain (remainder filled in from reference TRBV7-9 and TRBJ1-2): DTGVSQNPRHKITKRGQNVTFRCDPISEHNRLYWYRQTLGQGPEFLTYFQNEAQLEKSRLLSDRFSAERPKGSFSTLEIQRTEQGDSAMYLCASSSGTAVRGYTFGSGTRLTVV.

The chain joins TRBV7-2 to TRBJ2-1, with D possibly TRBD1 on 6 matching bases. The CDR3 length is 15 residues. The V gene lost 1 base and the J gene lost 3 bases, with 10 bases spanning the gap. Germline CDR1 is SGHTA and CDR2 is FQGNSA. The CDR3 nucleotides are TGTGCCAGCAGCTTAGTGCCCAGGGGCTACAATGAGCAGTTCTTC. Protein product: CASSLVPRGYNEQFF.

V gene TRBV9 combines with J gene TRBJ1-1, with unresolved D. The CDR3 sequence is 14 residues long. V was trimmed by 0 bases and J by 6 bases, leaving 12 bases between them. Germline CDR1 and CDR2: SGDLS and YYNGEE. CDR3 DNA sequence: TGTGCCAGCAGCGTAGACTTGAGGTCTGCTGAAGCTTTCTTT. This codes for CASSVDLRSAEAFF.

The chain joins TRBV5-1 to TRBJ1-3, with a possible D match to TRBD1 (6 bases). This CDR3 contains 15 residues. Germline V CDR1 and CDR2: SGHRS, YFSETQ. Trimming left V 0 bases short and J 4 bases short, with 11 bases between. CDR3 sequence reads: CASSLDRASGNTIYF. The CDR3 DNA reads as TGCGCCAGCAGCTTGGACAGGGCGTCCGGAAACACCATATATTTT. The whole variable domain, filled in from reference TRBV5-1 and TRBJ1-3, reads KAGVTQTPRYLIKTRGQQVTLSCSPISGHRSVSWYQQTPGQGLQFLFEYFSETQRNKGNFPGRFSGRQFSNSRSEMNVSTLELGDSALYLCASSLDRASGNTIYFGEGSWLTVV.

A remark on this clone: Lacking the conserved final phenylalanine or tryptophan, this CDR3 likely reflects a read error. The chain employs TRBV18 and TRBJ1-1; no firm D call. CDR1 is KGHSH and CDR2 is LQKENI in the germline V gene. The CDR3 spans 16 residues. Trimming pared 8 bases from V and 2 bases from J, leaving 21 bases between. CDR3 DNA: TGTGCCAGCCCCGGCCCCACCGATACCAAAAACACTGAAGCTTTCCTT. This gives the protein CASPGPTDTKNTEAFL.

This clone showed up just once. The CDR3 loop reads CASSLASNEQFF. Written as DNA, the CDR3 is TGTGCCAGCAGCTTAGCCAGCAATGAGCAGTTCTTC. The J gene is TRBJ2-1, the V gene TRBV7-6; D gene unclear. Germline lookup yields CDR1 SGHVS and CDR2 FNYEAQ. This CDR3 has 12 amino acids. V lost 0 bases to trimming and J lost 6 bases, with 3 bases between them.

The rearrangement links TRBV7-8 to TRBJ1-2; D might be TRBD1 (6 bases). CDR1 and CDR2 from the germline V gene are SGHVS and FQNEAQ. Trimming took off 5 bases at V and 3 bases at J, with 16 bases between the two ends. The CDR3 contains 15 residues. In DNA form, the CDR3 reads TGTGCCAGCAGCCCAAGGGGACAAAGCCACTATGGCTACACCTTC. Its protein is CASSPRGQSHYGYTF.

The rearrangement joins TRBV29-1 to TRBJ2-5, with D perhaps matching TRBD2 (6 bases). CDR3 length: 16 residues. Trimming removed 0 bases at V and 5 bases at J, with 19 bases between. The V gene's germline CDR1 is SQVTM and CDR2 ANQGSEA. CDR3 region: CSVEDPPIGGSETQYF. CDR3 in DNA: TGCAGCGTTGAAGATCCCCCCATAGGAGGGTCGGAGACCCAGTACTTC. Full variable domain (rest looked up from reference TRBV29-1 and TRBJ2-5): SAVISQKPSRDICQRGTSLTIQCQVDSQVTMMFWYRQQPGQSLTLIATANQGSEATYESGFVIDKFPISRPNLTFSTLTVSNMSPEDSSIYLCSVEDPPIGGSETQYFGPGTRLLVL.

The CDR3 reads CASSPSPQETQYF. In DNA, the CDR3 is TGTGCCAGCTCACCCTCACCCCAAGAGACCCAGTACTTC. The chain recombines TRBV18 with TRBJ2-5; D not certain. CDR3 length: 13 residues. Germline CDR1 is KGHSH and CDR2 is LQKENI. The V gene lost 3 bases and the J gene lost 1 base, with 6 bases spanning the gap.

V and J are TRBV28 and TRBJ1-1; no clear D gene. This CDR3 comprises 13 residues. Germline V gene lookup returns CDR1 MDHEN and CDR2 SYDVKM. V lost 8 bases and J 5 bases, leaving 15 bases between the germline ends. This CDR3 reads CASWVVKGTEAFF. CDR3 coding DNA: TGTGCCAGCTGGGTGGTGAAAGGGACTGAAGCTTTCTTT. Full variable domain (rest looked up from reference TRBV28 and TRBJ1-1): DVKVTQSSRYLVKRTGEKVFLECVQDMDHENMFWYRQDPGLGLRLIYFSYDVKMKEKGDIPEGYSVSREKKERFSLILESASTNQTSMYLCASWVVKGTEAFFGQGTRLTVV.

As to this clone: Other nucleotide sequences from this sample produce the same CDR3. The chain carries TRBV28 and TRBJ1-6; D is unclear. Germline V gene lookup returns CDR1 MDHEN and CDR2 SYDVKM. V gave up 6 bases and J gave up 8 bases, with 8 bases separating them. The CDR3 is made up of 12 amino acids. CDR3 bases: TGTGCCAGCAGGACGGTGGATTCACCCCTCCACTTT. The encoded protein is CASRTVDSPLHF.

This chain uses TRBV6-5 with TRBJ1-6; TRBD1 matches at 8 bases. This CDR3 region has 15 residues. Germline-derived CDR1 and CDR2 are MNHEY and SVGAGI. V shed 4 bases and J 8 bases; nucleotides not matched to a gene: 7. The CDR3 region is CASSFMQGAYSPLHF. As DNA, the CDR3 is TGTGCCAGCAGTTTCATGCAGGGGGCGTATTCACCCCTCCACTTT.

The chain links TRBV7-9 to TRBJ2-7; D could derive from TRBD1 or TRBD2 (5 bases each). The germline CDR1 and CDR2 sequences are SEHNR and FQNEAQ (reference sequence). The CDR3 covers 17 residues. The V gene lost 1 base and the J gene lost 6 bases, with 22 bases spanning the gap. The CDR3 DNA follows: TGTGCCAGCAGCTTAGTGCCGGGGCCGGTTTCGGGGTCCGAGCAGTACTTC. It codes for CASSLVPGPVSGSEQYF.